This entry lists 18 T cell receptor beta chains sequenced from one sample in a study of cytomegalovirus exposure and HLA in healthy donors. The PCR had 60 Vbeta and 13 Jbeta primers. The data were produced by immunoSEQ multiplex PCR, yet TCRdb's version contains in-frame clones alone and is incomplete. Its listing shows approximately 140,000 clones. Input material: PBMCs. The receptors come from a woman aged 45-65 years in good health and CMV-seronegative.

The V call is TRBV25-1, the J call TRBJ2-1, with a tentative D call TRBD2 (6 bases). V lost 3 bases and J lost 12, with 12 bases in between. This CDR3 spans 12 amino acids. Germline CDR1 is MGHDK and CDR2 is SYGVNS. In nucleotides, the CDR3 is TGTGCCAGCAGTGATGGGGGACTCGGGCAGTTCTTC. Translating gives CASSDGGLGQFF.

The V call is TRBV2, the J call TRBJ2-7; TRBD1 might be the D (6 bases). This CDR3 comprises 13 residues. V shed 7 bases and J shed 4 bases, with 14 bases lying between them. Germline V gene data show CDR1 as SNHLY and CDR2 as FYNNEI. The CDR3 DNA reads TGTGCCAGCACCCGGGACACTCGTTACGAGCAGTACTTC. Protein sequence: CASTRDTRYEQYF.

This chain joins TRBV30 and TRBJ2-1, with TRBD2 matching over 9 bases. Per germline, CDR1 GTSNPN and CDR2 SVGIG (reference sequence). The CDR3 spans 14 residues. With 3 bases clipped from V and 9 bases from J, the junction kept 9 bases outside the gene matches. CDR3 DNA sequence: TGTGCCTGGAGGCGTAGCGGGGGCCGGGGTGAGCAGTTCTTC. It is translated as CAWRRSGGRGEQFF.

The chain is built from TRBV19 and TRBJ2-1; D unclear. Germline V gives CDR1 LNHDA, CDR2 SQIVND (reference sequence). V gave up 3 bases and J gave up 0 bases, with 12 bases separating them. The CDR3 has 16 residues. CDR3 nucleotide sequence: TGTGCCAGTAGTATCCAGACTGCGAGCTCCTACAATGAGCAGTTCTTC. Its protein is CASSIQTASSYNEQFF. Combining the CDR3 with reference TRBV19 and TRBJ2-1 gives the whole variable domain DGGITQSPKYLFRKEGQNVTLSCEQNLNHDAMYWYRQDPGQGLRLIYYSQIVNDFQKGDIAEGYSVSREKKESFPLTVTSAQKNPTAFYLCASSIQTASSYNEQFFGPGTRLTVL.

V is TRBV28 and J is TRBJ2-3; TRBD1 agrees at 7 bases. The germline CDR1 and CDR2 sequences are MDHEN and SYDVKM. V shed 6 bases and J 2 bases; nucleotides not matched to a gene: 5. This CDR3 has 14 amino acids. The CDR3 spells CASSSDRATDTQYF. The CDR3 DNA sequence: TGTGCCAGCAGCAGCGACAGGGCCACAGATACGCAGTATTTT.

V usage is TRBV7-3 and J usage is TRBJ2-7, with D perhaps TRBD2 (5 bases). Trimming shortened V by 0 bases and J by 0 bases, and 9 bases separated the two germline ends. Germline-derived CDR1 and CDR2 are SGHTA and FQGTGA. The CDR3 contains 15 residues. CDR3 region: CASSLTTGSSYEQYF. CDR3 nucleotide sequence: TGTGCCAGCAGCTTAACGACGGGGAGCTCCTACGAGCAGTACTTC.

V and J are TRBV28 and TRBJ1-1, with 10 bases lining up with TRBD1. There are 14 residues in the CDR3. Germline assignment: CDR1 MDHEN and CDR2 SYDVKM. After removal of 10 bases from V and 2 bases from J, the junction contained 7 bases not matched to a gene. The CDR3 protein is CAIVGQGRNTEAFF. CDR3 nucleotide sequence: TGTGCCATTGTGGGACAGGGGCGAAACACTGAAGCTTTCTTT.

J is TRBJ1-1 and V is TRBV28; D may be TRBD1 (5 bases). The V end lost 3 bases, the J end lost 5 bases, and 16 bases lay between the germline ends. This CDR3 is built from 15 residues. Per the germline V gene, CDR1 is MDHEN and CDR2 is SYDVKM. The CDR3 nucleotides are TGTGCCAGCAGTTTCCTCAGGGCTGGCATGACTGAAGCTTTCTTT. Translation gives CASSFLRAGMTEAFF.

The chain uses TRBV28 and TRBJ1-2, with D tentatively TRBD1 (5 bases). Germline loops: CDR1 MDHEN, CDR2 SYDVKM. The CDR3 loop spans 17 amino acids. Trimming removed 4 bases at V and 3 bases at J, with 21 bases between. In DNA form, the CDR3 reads TGTGCCAGCAGTTCGTCTCCCGGGGCGGGGATTTACTATGGCTACACCTTC. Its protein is CASSSSPGAGIYYGYTF.

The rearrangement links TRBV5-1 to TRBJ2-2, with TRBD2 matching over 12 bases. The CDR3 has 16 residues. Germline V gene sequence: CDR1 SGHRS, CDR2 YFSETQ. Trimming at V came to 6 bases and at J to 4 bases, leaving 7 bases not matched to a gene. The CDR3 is CASKTSGSTGTGELFF. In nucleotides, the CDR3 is TGCGCCAGCAAGACTAGCGGGAGTACGGGCACCGGGGAGCTGTTTTTT.

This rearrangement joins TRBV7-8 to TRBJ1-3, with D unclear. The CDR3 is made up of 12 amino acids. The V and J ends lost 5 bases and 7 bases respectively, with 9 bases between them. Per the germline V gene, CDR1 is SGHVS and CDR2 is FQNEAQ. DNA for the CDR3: TGTGCCAGCAGCATTGTCCCGAACACCATATATTTT. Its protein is CASSIVPNTIYF.

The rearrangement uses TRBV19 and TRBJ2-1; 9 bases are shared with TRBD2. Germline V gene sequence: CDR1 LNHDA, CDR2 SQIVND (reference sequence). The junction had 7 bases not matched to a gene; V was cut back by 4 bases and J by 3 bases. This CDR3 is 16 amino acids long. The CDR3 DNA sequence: TGTGCCAGTAGTAGGGGGCCAGCGGGGGGCTACAATGAGCAGTTCTTC. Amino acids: CASSRGPAGGYNEQFF.

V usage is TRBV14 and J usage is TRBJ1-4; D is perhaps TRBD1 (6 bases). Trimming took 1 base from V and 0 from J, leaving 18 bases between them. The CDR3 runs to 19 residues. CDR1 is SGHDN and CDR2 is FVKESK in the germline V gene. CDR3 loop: CASSQVRDRYFATNEKLFF. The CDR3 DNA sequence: TGTGCCAGCAGCCAAGTTCGAGACAGGTACTTTGCAACTAATGAAAAACTGTTTTTT.

Written as DNA, the CDR3 is TGTGCCAGCAGTTACGGGCAGGGGGTTCAGCCCCAGCATTTT. It codes for CASSYGQGVQPQHF. V is TRBV6-6 and J is TRBJ1-5; 7 bases are a match to TRBD1. Germline-derived CDR1 and CDR2 are MNHNY and SVGAGI (reference sequence). V shed 2 bases and J 6 bases; nucleotides not matched to a gene: 4. The CDR3 is made up of 14 amino acids.

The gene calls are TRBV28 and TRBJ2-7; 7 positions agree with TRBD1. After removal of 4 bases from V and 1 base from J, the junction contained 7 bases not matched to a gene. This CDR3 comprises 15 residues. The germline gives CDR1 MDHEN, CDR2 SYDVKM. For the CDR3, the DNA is TGTGCCAGCAGTTCGATGGGACAGTCATCCTACGAGCAGTACTTC. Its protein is CASSSMGQSSYEQYF.

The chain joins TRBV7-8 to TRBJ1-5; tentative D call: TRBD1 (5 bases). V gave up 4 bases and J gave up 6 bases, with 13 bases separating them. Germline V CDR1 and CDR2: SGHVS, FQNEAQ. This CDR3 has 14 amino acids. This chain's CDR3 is CASSSFGGGQPQHF. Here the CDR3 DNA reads TGTGCCAGCAGCTCGTTCGGGGGGGGTCAGCCCCAGCATTTT.

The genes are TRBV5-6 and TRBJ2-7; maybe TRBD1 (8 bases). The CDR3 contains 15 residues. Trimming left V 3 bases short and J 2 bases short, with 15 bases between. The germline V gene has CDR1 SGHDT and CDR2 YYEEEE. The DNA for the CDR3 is TGTGCCAGCAGCTGGCGGGGGACAGGTACCTACGAGCAGTACTTC. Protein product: CASSWRGTGTYEQYF.

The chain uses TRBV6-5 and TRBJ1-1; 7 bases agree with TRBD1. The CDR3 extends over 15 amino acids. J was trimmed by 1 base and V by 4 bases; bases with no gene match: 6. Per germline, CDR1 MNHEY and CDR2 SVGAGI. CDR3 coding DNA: TGTGCCAGCAGTTTCGACAGGGCGAGGAACACTGAAGCTTTCTTT. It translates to CASSFDRARNTEAFF.